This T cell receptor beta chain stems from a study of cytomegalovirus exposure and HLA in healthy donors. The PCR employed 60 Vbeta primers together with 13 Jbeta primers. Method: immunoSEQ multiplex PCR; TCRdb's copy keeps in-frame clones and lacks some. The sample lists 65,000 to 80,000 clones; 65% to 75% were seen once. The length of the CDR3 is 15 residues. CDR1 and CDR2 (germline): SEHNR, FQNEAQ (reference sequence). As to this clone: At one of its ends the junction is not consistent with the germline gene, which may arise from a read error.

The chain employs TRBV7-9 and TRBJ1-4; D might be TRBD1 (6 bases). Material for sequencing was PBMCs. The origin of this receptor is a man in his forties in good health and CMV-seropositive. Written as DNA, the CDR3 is TGTTCCAGCAGCCAGCAGACAGGCGGGGGAGAAAAACTGTTTTTT. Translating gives CSSSQQTGGGEKLFF.